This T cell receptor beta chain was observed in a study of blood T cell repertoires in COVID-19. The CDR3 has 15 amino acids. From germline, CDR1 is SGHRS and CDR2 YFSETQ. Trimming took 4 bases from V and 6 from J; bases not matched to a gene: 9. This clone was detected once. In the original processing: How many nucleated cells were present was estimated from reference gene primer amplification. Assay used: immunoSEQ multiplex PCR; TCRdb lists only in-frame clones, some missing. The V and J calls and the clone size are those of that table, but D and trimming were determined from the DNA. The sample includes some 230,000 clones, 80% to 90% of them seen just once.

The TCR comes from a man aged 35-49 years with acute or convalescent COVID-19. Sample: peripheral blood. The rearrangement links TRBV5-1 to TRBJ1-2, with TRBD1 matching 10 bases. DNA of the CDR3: TGCGCCAGCAGCCCTGAGGGACAGGGGACACATGGCTACACCTTC. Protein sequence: CASSPEGQGTHGYTF.